This T cell receptor beta chain was found in a study of blood T cell repertoires in COVID-19. Trimming at V came to 2 bases and at J to 4 bases, leaving 6 bases not matched to a gene. The CDR3 totals 16 residues. Germline lookup yields CDR1 SGHAT and CDR2 FQNNGV. Only in-frame clones appear in the TCRdb table, and some are missing; sequencing was by immunoSEQ multiplex PCR. Of roughly 150,000 clones in the sample, about 82% were seen once. The sequence was obtained from a woman of 80 years or more with COVID-19, enrolled during active disease. The chain employs TRBV11-2 and TRBJ1-2; 11 bases match TRBD1. The sequencing sample was made of peripheral blood. The CDR3 protein is CASSLSRDRGSYGYTF. CDR3 sequence (DNA): TGTGCCAGCAGCTTATCCCGGGACAGGGGGTCCTATGGCTACACCTTC.